A selection of T cell receptor beta chains follows, all from one sample in a study of blood T cell repertoires in COVID-19. Repertoires were generated with immunoSEQ multiplex PCR, while TCRdb's copy carries only in-frame clones and drops some. The sample carries roughly 280,000 clones, approximately 86% recorded once. Sequenced material: peripheral blood. The receptors here all came from a man younger than 40 with active or convalescent COVID-19. Each CDR3 is given with its conserved first and last residue. D genes are given only for firm matches. Clone size, where shown, is once, few, many, or a class for clones that have expanded.

len	v_gene	j_gene	d_gene	abundance	CDR3nt	CDR3aa
13	TRBV20-1	TRBJ2-5	-	once	TGCAGTGCTAGTTCCGCTAACCAAGAGACCCAGTACTTC	CSASSANQETQYF
14	TRBV2	TRBJ1-1	TRBD1	-	TGTGCCAGCAGTGAGGGACAGTTGAACACTGAAGCTTTCTTT	CASSEGQLNTEAFF
14	TRBV19	TRBJ2-1	TRBD2	-	TGTGCCAGCCATACTAGCGGGCCCAACAATGAGCAGTTCTTC	CASHTSGPNNEQFF
11	TRBV6-5	TRBJ2-7	-	-	TGTGCCAGCAGCGACAATTACGAGCAGTACTTC	CASSDNYEQYF
18	TRBV6-2/TRBV6-3	TRBJ2-6	-	-	TGTGCCAGCAGTTACGGGGGGGACAGGAACTCTGGGGCCAACGTCCTGACTTTC	CASSYGGDRNSGANVLTF
18	TRBV10-3	TRBJ2-6	TRBD1	-	TGTGCCATCAAGGGACAGGAAGGCTCCGTCTCTGGGGCCAACGTCCTGACTTTC	CAIKGQEGSVSGANVLTF
13	TRBV6-5	TRBJ1-2	-	once	TGTGCCAGCAGTCGGGGGGGCGACTATGGCTACACCTTC	CASSRGGDYGYTF
17	TRBV9	TRBJ2-2	TRBD2	-	TGTGCCAGCAGCGTTGGGACTAGCAGTGCGAACACCGGGGAGCTGTTTTTT	CASSVGTSSANTGELFF
13	TRBV7-2	TRBJ1-1	-	-	TGTGCCAGCAGCTTCGGGGAAAATACTGAAGCTTTCTTT	CASSFGENTEAFF
13	TRBV30	TRBJ2-7	TRBD1	-	TGTGCCTGGCGGACAGGCCCGATCTACGAGCAGTACTTC	CAWRTGPIYEQYF
15	TRBV28	TRBJ1-2	-	-	TGTGCCAGCAGTTTGGGGGGGGCCAGGGGCTATGGCTACACCTTC	CASSLGGARGYGYTF
15	TRBV5-1	TRBJ1-5	-	once	TGCGCCAGCAGCCCCCAGGGGACCACCTTAGAGCCCCAGCATTTT	CASSPQGTTLEPQHF
12	TRBV5-6	TRBJ2-2	-	-	TGTGCCAGCAGCTTGGCCGAGGGGGAGCTGTTTTTT	CASSLAEGELFF
13	TRBV3-1/TRBV3-2	TRBJ1-2	-	-	TGTGCCAGCAGTAACCAGCACAGCTATGGCTACACCTTC	CASSNQHSYGYTF
14	TRBV19	TRBJ1-1	-	once	TGTGCCAGCCTGGACGCGGCCAGGGTTGCTGAAGCTTTCTTT	CASLDAARVAEAFF
15	TRBV7-8	TRBJ1-2	-	few	TGTGCCAGCAGCCGAACGGGGAGGGACTTTGGTGGCTACACCTTC	CASSRTGRDFGGYTF
13	TRBV6-5	TRBJ2-7	-	-	TGTGCCAGCAGCCTACTGGAGGGGCACGAGCAGTACTTC	CASSLLEGHEQYF
15	TRBV6-6	TRBJ2-7	-	-	TGTGCCAGCAGTTCGGAAGGGGGAGTTACCTACGAGCAGTACTTC	CASSSEGGVTYEQYF
15	TRBV9	TRBJ2-7	-	-	TGTGCCAGCAGCCCCCCCGGGGTCCTCTCCTACGAGCAGTACTTC	CASSPPGVLSYEQYF
15	TRBV6-5	TRBJ1-2	-	few	TGTGCCAGCAGTTATAGTTCTGAGGGCGGACCACACTACACCTTC	CASSYSSEGGPHYTF
13	TRBV5-4	TRBJ2-3	-	few	TGTGCCAGCAGCTTGGTAGGGGCCGCGGGGCAATATTTT	CASSLVGAAGQYF
14	TRBV11-3	TRBJ2-3	-	-	TGTGCCAGCAGCTTAGGGGACTTACAAGATACGCAGTATTTT	CASSLGDLQDTQYF
12	TRBV6-6	TRBJ1-2	TRBD1	-	TGTGCCAGCAGAGGACAGGGGGAAGACTACACCTTC	CASRGQGEDYTF
15	TRBV6-1	TRBJ1-2	TRBD1	-	TGTGCCAGCAGTGAACTGGCAGGGGGCGTCTATGGCTACACCTTC	CASSELAGGVYGYTF
14	TRBV24-1	TRBJ2-1	-	-	TGTGCCACCAGTGATGGGAGTTTAAAGGATGAGCAGTTCTTC	CATSDGSLKDEQFF
15	TRBV12-5	TRBJ1-4	-	once	TGTGCTAGTGCCCCCGCCAGGGCGGCTAATGAAAAACTGTTTTTT	CASAPARAANEKLFF
13	TRBV10-3	TRBJ1-5	TRBD1	once	TGTGCCATCAGCGACAGGGATGGGCAGCCCCAGCATTTT	CAISDRDGQPQHF
15	TRBV19	TRBJ1-4	TRBD1	-	TGTGCCAGTAGAGGAACAGGGGCAACTAATGAAAAACTGTTTTTT	CASRGTGATNEKLFF
19	TRBV30	TRBJ2-1	TRBD1	-	TGTGCCTGGAGTCCTGCCGGGACAGGTTATGAAAGCTCCTACAATGAGCAGTTCTTC	CAWSPAGTGYESSYNEQFF
14	TRBV11-2	TRBJ1-1	-	-	TGTGCCAGCAGCGGTAGGGACTTTAACACTGAAGCTTTCTTT	CASSGRDFNTEAFF
15	TRBV29-1	TRBJ2-2	-	-	TGCAGCGTTGCACAGGCCGAAACGAACACCGGGGAGCTGTTTTTT	CSVAQAETNTGELFF
16	TRBV28	TRBJ1-2	TRBD1	-	TGTGCCAGCAGTTTATCGGGGCAGGACAGGGGGCGAGGCTACACCTTC	CASSLSGQDRGRGYTF
14	TRBV5-1	TRBJ1-1	-	-	TGCGCCAGCAGCTTTTGGGGGGTGAACACTGAAGCTTTCTTT	CASSFWGVNTEAFF
15	TRBV4-2	TRBJ2-1	TRBD2	-	TGTGCCAGCAGCCAAGGGCTAGCGGGGGCCAATGAGCAGTTCTTC	CASSQGLAGANEQFF
14	TRBV4-1	TRBJ1-6	TRBD1	-	TGCGCCAGCAGCCGGGGACAGTCTAATTCACCCCTCCACTTT	CASSRGQSNSPLHF
14	TRBV5-1	TRBJ2-3	-	-	TGCGCCAGCAGCCCGGACGGCAGGGATGGTACGCAGTATTTT	CASSPDGRDGTQYF
15	TRBV2	TRBJ2-1	TRBD2	-	TGTGCCAGCGGAGGACTAGCGGGGACGAACAATGAGCAGTTCTTC	CASGGLAGTNNEQFF
14	TRBV19	TRBJ1-5	-	once	TGTGCCAGTACTCTTAACAGGGATAATCAGCCCCAGCATTTT	CASTLNRDNQPQHF
14	TRBV29-1	TRBJ1-6	-	-	TGCAGCGTTGAATCCAGAAAACCTAATTCACCCCTCCACTTT	CSVESRKPNSPLHF
14	TRBV6-5	TRBJ1-2	TRBD1	once	TGTGCCAGCAGTAGGACAGGTTCCTCCGCGGGCTACACCTTC	CASSRTGSSAGYTF
14	TRBV7-2	TRBJ2-7	-	-	TGCGCCAGCAGCTTAGGATACAACTCCTACGAGCAGTACTTC	CASSLGYNSYEQYF
15	TRBV10-1	TRBJ1-1	TRBD1	-	TGCGCCAGCAGTGATGGGACAGGGGGCGCGATTGAAGCTTTCTTT	CASSDGTGGAIEAFF
15	TRBV21-1	TRBJ1-5	-	-	TGTGCCAGCAGCAAAGAAGCGTATAGCAATCAGCCCCAGCATTTT	CASSKEAYSNQPQHF
15	TRBV7-2	TRBJ1-6	TRBD1	-	TGTGCCAGCAGCTCCGACAGGGGGCGTAATTCACCCCTCCACTTT	CASSSDRGRNSPLHF
15	TRBV6-4	TRBJ2-5	-	-	TGTGCCAGCAGTGACTCAACGGTTTTCCAAGAGACCCAGTACTTC	CASSDSTVFQETQYF
13	TRBV19	TRBJ1-5	-	once	TGTGCCAGTAGTATCCCCGGGTTGAAGCCCCAGCATTTT	CASSIPGLKPQHF
15	TRBV6-5	TRBJ2-7	-	-	TGTGCCAGCAGCTACGGTTGGGGGGAAAAGTACGAGCAGTACTTC	CASSYGWGEKYEQYF
19	TRBV5-5	TRBJ1-1	TRBD1	-	TGTGCCAGCAGCTCTGAGTATCTACCGGGACAGAAGCTGAACACTGAAGCTTTCTTT	CASSSEYLPGQKLNTEAFF
17	TRBV23-1	TRBJ1-2	TRBD1	-	TGCGCCAGCAGTCAATCGCGTAGGCAGGGGGAAGACTATGGCTACACCTTC	CASSQSRRQGEDYGYTF
19	TRBV4-1	TRBJ2-3	TRBD2	-	TGCGCCAGCAGCCAAGAGCCCGTAGAAATAGCGGGGGTCACAGATACGCAGTATTTT	CASSQEPVEIAGVTDTQYF
16	TRBV7-6	TRBJ2-5	TRBD2	-	TGTGCCAGCAGCAAGCGGGGGGGAATGATCCAAGAGACCCAGTACTTC	CASSKRGGMIQETQYF
15	TRBV5-4	TRBJ2-2	TRBD2	once	TGTGCCAGCAGCTTTCGGGGGGGCCTTGCCGGGGAGCTGTTTTTT	CASSFRGGLAGELFF
12	TRBV9	TRBJ1-1	-	few	TGTGCCAGCAGCGCCCCGGGGGTTCACGCTTTCTTT	CASSAPGVHAFF
15	TRBV5-1	TRBJ1-2	-	-	TGCGCCAGCAGCTTTAATTCGGGGGCTAACTATGGCTACACCTTC	CASSFNSGANYGYTF
14	TRBV5-1	TRBJ2-5	TRBD1	-	TGCGCCAGCAGCTTGGCTGTTCGGGACAGGGAGATGCACTTC	CASSLAVRDREMHF
16	TRBV5-5	TRBJ2-6	-	-	TGTGCCAGCAGCTTTCGACAGGGAGGAGGGGCCAACGTCCTGACTTTC	CASSFRQGGGANVLTF
16	TRBV7-3	TRBJ2-3	-	-	TGTGCCAGCGCCGCTATGGGTAGGGGCACACAGGATACGCAGTATTTT	CASAAMGRGTQDTQYF